Given below is one TCR beta chain in context. V was trimmed by 7 bases and J by 2 bases, leaving 15 bases between them. Per germline, CDR1 SNHLY and CDR2 FYNNEI. The CDR3 contains 15 residues. TCRdb reprocessed the RT-PCR reads via MiXCR and lists one record per CDR3 protein. This sample carries more than 600,000 distinct CDR3 sequences, about 14% of them seen once, and the ten largest clones take roughly 3.6%. The sequenced sample consisted of memory CD4+ T cells from blood. The TCR sequence derives from a female donor in good health, serving as a healthy control. This chain uses TRBV2 with TRBJ1-5, with D possibly matching TRBD1 (5 bases). CDR3 sequence (DNA): TGTGCCAGCAATAGCCCAGGGCAGGGCAATCAGCCCCAGCATTTT. Translating gives CASNSPGQGNQPQHF.